The source of this T cell receptor (beta chain) is a study of Tregs in tolerant kidney transplant recipients. Findings and limits, study-wide: Some patients' samples used different primers over time, so nucleotide sequences weren't comparable. Donor-specific Treg expansion exceeded global Treg expansion in tolerant patients, suggesting antigen drive. The most relevant donor-specific Treg TCRbeta repertoire apparently came from expansion with activated donor B cells.

Unmatched junction bases numbered 1, after V lost 5 bases and J lost 0 bases. Germline V gene data show CDR1 as SGHNT and CDR2 as YYREEE (reference sequence). This CDR3 has 13 residues. Regulatory T cells were sorted from thawed PBMCs rested overnight at 37°C with approximately 190 IU/ml IL-2. TCRdb's copy holds only in-frame clones and misses some; the assay was immunoSEQ multiplex PCR. The sample records fewer than 80,000 clones, 98% being singletons. A note on this clone: As yet, its antigen is unknown.

The receptor's source is a human donor who received a combined kidney and bone marrow transplant. The starting material was Tregs from blood, obtained before the transplant. The rearrangement joins TRBV5-4 to TRBJ1-1; 7 bases align to TRBD1. The CDR3 coding sequence is TGTGCCAGCAGGGGACAGTTGAACACTGAAGCTTTCTTT. Encoded protein: CASRGQLNTEAFF.